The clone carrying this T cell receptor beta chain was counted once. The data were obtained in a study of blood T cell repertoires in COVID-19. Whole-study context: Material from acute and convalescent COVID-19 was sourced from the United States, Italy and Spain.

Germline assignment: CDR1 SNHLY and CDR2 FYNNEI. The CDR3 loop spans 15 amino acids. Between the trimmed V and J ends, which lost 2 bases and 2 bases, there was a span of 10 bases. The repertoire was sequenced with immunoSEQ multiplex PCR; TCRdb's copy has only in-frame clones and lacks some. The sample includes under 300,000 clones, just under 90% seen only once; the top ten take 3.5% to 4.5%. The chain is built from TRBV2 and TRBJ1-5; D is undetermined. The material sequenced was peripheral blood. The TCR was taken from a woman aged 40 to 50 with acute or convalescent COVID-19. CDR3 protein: CASSERGSRNQPQHF. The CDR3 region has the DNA TGTGCCAGCAGTGAACGGGGAAGTCGCAATCAGCCCCAGCATTTT.